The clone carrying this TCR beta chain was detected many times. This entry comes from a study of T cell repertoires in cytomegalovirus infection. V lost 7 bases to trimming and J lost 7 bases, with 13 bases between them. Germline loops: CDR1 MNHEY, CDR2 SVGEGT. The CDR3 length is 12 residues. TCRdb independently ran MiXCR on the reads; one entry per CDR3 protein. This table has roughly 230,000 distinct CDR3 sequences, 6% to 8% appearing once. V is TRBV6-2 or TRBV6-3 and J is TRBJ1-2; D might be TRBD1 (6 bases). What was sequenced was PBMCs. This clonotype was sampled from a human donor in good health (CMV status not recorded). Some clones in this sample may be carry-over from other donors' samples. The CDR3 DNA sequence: TGTGCCAGCACGACAGACAGGCTTGGCTACACCTTC. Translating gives CASTTDRLGYTF.